These T cell receptor beta chains were read from a single sample in a study of T cell clones after liver transplantation. TCRdb's table, derived via immunoSEQ multiplex PCR, lists solely in-frame clones and lacks some. The repertoire consists of more than 95,000 clones, with around 84% occurring once and the leading ten covering around 3%. Sequenced here: CD4+ T cells from blood, sampled around 49 months after liver transplant. These TCRs come from a human patient who received a liver transplant. Among the T cells, some may be from the graft donor. CDR3s leave out the opening cysteine and the closing phenylalanine or tryptophan. Some rows have no size entry. The others give once, few or many, or a class for an expanded clone.

size	J	V	CDR3
few	TRBJ2-3	TRBV6-5	ASSLTSTDTQY
-	TRBJ2-7	TRBV25-1	ASRGTGGHEQY
-	TRBJ1-4	TRBV18	ASSVQATNEKLF
-	TRBJ1-4	TRBV5-1	ASSTGTVGSNEKLF
-	TRBJ2-2	TRBV18	ASSPRTGQNTGELF
-	TRBJ2-7	TRBV27	ASSLQIGTYEQY
-	TRBJ2-7	TRBV5-1	ASSLEGSSWEQY
-	TRBJ2-2	TRBV29-1	SAGPGTGGTGELF
few	TRBJ1-5	TRBV19	ASSIIQLNQPQH
once	TRBJ2-3	TRBV5-1	ASSWSGKGADTQY
-	TRBJ2-3	TRBV7-2	ASSSPPRTDTQY
once	TRBJ1-3	TRBV18	ASSPYSHDSGNTIY
-	TRBJ2-1	TRBV9	ASSVGPGLAGDLNEQF
-	TRBJ1-3	TRBV27	ASSLRRGLGSGNTIY
-	TRBJ2-1	TRBV6-5	ASRLGAQEQF
-	TRBJ2-5	TRBV15	ATSRGGGKETQY
-	TRBJ2-7	TRBV14	ASSQVGRGYGEQY
medium-sized	TRBJ1-1	TRBV7-9	ASSRQLPQGTEAF
-	TRBJ2-5	TRBV5-1	ASSLSEAGETQY
-	TRBJ1-4	TRBV7-2	ASNPLGGGEKLF
-	TRBJ2-1	TRBV18	ASSPLVASGFSNEQF
-	TRBJ2-5	TRBV5-8	ASSRQGGLGETQY
-	TRBJ2-1	TRBV11-2	ASSLPSYNEQF
-	TRBJ1-3	TRBV4-1	ASSRSTLEGAGTNTIY
-	TRBJ2-3	TRBV5-1	ASSLETGAYTDTQY
-	TRBJ2-2	TRBV2	ASTNSGGADPGELF
once	TRBJ1-2	TRBV15	ATSRDILYGYT
once	TRBJ2-3	TRBV2	ASRRSPTTTDTQY
-	TRBJ2-7	TRBV19	ASSIRARLAGGSAYEQY
-	TRBJ1-5	TRBV18	ASSPPTGDRPQH
-	TRBJ1-3	TRBV7-2	ASSSPRTTIY
-	TRBJ1-2	TRBV29-1	SVAEGSSYT
-	TRBJ1-1	TRBV27	ASSLGRNTEAF
-	TRBJ1-2	TRBV5-1	ASSLGPGDGYT
-	TRBJ1-2	TRBV20-1	SAANYGYT
-	TRBJ2-7	TRBV5-1	ASSLDWGASSYEQY
-	TRBJ2-5	TRBV7-6	ASSLVIGTFQETQY
few	TRBJ2-3	TRBV5-1	ASSLVQGTDTQY
-	TRBJ2-1	TRBV11-3	ASSKRGAGNEQF
-	TRBJ1-4	TRBV7-9	ASSLEQGAKKLF
few	TRBJ2-5	TRBV5-6	ASSLGLGTTETQY
-	TRBJ1-1	TRBV18	ASSQYSGVEAF
-	TRBJ2-7	TRBV5-6	ASSLRGGEQY
-	TRBJ1-5	TRBV6-5	ASSRGYSNQPQH
-	TRBJ2-5	TRBV28	ASSSPRARY
-	TRBJ1-2	TRBV5-1	ASSLETQRSYGYT
-	TRBJ1-1	TRBV29-1	SGLRGGNTEAF
-	TRBJ1-6	TRBV2	ASTIRDRGSPLH
-	TRBJ2-2	TRBV7-2	ASRTRVTGELF
-	TRBJ1-6	TRBV5-5	ASSAWTVGNSPLH
-	TRBJ1-2	TRBV5-1	ASSLADGRGQSGYT
-	TRBJ2-1	TRBV9	ASSVGASGRFEQF
few	TRBJ2-4	TRBV6-5	ASSYRRGWDIQY
-	TRBJ2-6	TRBV5-4	ASSSGTGPSGANVLT
-	TRBJ2-1	TRBV6-6	ASRGKNSYNEQF
-	TRBJ2-7	TRBV5-1	ASSITAGQGNEQY
once	TRBJ2-3	TRBV11-1	ASEGTSGITDTQY
once	TRBJ1-5	TRBV5-1	ASSLEPGRGSQPQH
-	TRBJ2-2	TRBV19	ASMSGGNTGELF
few	TRBJ1-4	TRBV7-9	ASSTGTGGEKLF